This TCR beta chain was found in a study of human T cells and chemical hapten exposure. Study-wide context: Small pooled library volume differences chiefly drove per-sample TCR yield variation.

It was the library that attached unique molecular identifiers to individual cDNA molecules. Each CDR3 protein gets one entry after TCRdb re-called the RACE reads with MiXCR. The sample shows about 34,000 distinct CDR3 sequences, roughly 5% of them seen only once. In this sample, this clonotype turned up a few times. The CDR3 is made up of 15 amino acids. The V gene's germline CDR1 is DFQATT and CDR2 SNEGSKA (reference sequence). Trimming took 0 bases from V and 1 from J, leaving 12 bases between them. Documented time point: healthy volunteer bleed at 6 weeks. Extraction yielded total RNA from whole blood (unfractionated).

Sequencing was done on a sample of whole blood. The chain is built from TRBV20-1 and TRBJ1-1; no clear D. This sequence originates from a human donor in good health. Some clones in this sample may be carry-over from other donors' samples. CDR3 DNA: TGCAGTGCTAGAGATTCTAGGCCATCGAACACTGAAGCTTTCTTT. It codes for CSARDSRPSNTEAFF.